This entry lists 3 T cell receptor beta chains sequenced from one sample in a study of T-cell memory formation after mild COVID-19. In TCRdb, the 5' RACE reads were re-called with MiXCR into one record per CDR3 protein. The profile shows 380,000 or so distinct CDR3 sequences, under 15% of them singletons. The sequencing sample was made of PBMCs or a T cell subset sorted from them (not recorded which). The origin of the receptors is a man younger than 30 who had mild COVID-19 (a few samples of this study predate the infection). Cell type and time point are not known.

This clonotype was picked up many times. This chain connects TRBV27 to TRBJ2-7, with D uncertain. This CDR3 contains 14 residues. Per germline, CDR1 MNHEY and CDR2 SMNVEV (reference sequence). Trimming shortened V by 5 bases and J by 0 bases, and 11 bases separated the two germline ends. The CDR3 region is CASSKNPLSYEQYV. Here the CDR3 DNA reads TGTGCCAGCAGTAAGAATCCCCTCTCCTACGAGCAGTACGTC.

This clonotype was detected only a few times. The chain couples TRBV18 to TRBJ2-5; D unclear. The CDR3 has 17 amino acids. Germline V gives CDR1 KGHSH, CDR2 LQKENI. The V end lost 5 bases, the J end lost 4 bases, and 23 bases lay between the germline ends. This chain's CDR3 is CASSAFGVSWERETQYF. CDR3 nucleotides: TGTGCCAGCTCAGCGTTTGGTGTTAGCTGGGAAAGAGAGACCCAGTACTTC.

This clonotype was counted only a few times. A junction boundary mismatches the germline segment, possibly from a read error. This sequence joins TRBV7-8 and TRBJ2-7, with D perhaps TRBD1 or TRBD2 (5 bases each). The CDR3 is 10 amino acids. Germline V gene data show CDR1 as SGHVS and CDR2 as FQNEAQ. The CDR3 loop reads CASSPGPLCF. CDR3 nucleotide sequence: TGTGCCAGCAGCCCGGGACCCCTTTGCTTC.